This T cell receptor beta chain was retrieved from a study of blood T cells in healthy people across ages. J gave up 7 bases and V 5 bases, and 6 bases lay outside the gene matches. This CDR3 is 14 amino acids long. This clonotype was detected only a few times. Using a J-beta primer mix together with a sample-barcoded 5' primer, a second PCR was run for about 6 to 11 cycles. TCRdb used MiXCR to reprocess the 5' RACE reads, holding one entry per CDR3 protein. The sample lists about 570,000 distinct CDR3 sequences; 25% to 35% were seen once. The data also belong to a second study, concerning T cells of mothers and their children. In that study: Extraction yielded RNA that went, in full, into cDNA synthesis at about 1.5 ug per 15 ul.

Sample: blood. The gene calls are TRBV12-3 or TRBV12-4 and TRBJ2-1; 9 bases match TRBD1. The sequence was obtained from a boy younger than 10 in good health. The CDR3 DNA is TGTGCCAGCAGTCCGACAGGGGGGGGGAATGAGCAGTTCTTC. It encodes CASSPTGGGNEQFF.